This TCR beta chain was retrieved from a study of regulatory T cells in long-lasting Graves disease. Both iRepertoire HTBI primers and Arm-PCR of CDR3 regions were used to build the TCR beta libraries. MiXCR, run by TCRdb on the multiplex PCR reads, gives a single entry per CDR3 protein. There are some 560,000 distinct CDR3 sequences in the sample; 15% to 20% occur only once, and around a quarter lies in the top ten. The time point is: newly diagnosed GD, antithyroid drugs for less than 3 months. After RNA was extracted from PBMCs, the TCR library was made from it. Per germline, CDR1 SGHRS and CDR2 YFSETQ. Between the trimmed V and J ends, which lost 7 bases and 3 bases, there was a span of 17 bases. The CDR3 totals 15 residues. Study-wide results and caveats: Small sample size may have lowered accuracy. Whereas new patients shared roughly 910 public clonotypes, persistent patients shared more, at under 3,500.

This clonotype was observed at least ten times. Its antigen is not known. This sample also appeared in a second study, on T cells in Graves' hyperthyroidism and ophthalmopathy. This second study notes: First-round RT-PCR targeting the TCR CDR3 was performed with the HTBI primer set. Appearing also in blood were most of the thyroid clonotypes expanded above 0.001.

The rearrangement links TRBV5-1 to TRBJ2-1, with D unresolved. The sequencing here drew on peripheral blood mononuclear cells (PBMCs), taken at new diagnosis, from a patient treated with antithyroid drugs. The sequence was collected from a woman aged 35-65 years with Graves disease. The CDR3 protein is CASRTADRSYNEQFF. The DNA of the CDR3 is TGCGCCAGCCGAACGGCGGATAGAAGCTACAATGAGCAGTTCTTC.